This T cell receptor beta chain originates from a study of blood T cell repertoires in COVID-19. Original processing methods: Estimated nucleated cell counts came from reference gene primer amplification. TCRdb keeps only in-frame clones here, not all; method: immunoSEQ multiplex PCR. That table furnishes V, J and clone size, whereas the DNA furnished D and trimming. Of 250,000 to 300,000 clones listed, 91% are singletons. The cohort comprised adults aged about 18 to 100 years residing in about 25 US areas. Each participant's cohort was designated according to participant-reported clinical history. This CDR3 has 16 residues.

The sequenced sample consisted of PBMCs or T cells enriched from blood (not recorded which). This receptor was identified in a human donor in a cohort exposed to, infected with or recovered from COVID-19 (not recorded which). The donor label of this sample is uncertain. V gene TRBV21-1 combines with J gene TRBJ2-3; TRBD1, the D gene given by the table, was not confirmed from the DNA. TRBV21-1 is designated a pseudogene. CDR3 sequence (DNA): TGTGCCAGCAGCAAATGTCGCAGGGTGGGCACAGATACGCAGTATTTT. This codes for CASSKCRRVGTDTQYF.